The 31 T cell receptor beta chains presented below share a single source sample, sequenced in a study of Ad26.COV2.S vaccination and SARS-CoV-2 variants. Treatment indicated: 19 received Ad26.COV2.S at low or high dose, single or two shots; about five received placebo; per-sample allocation not given. Sample collection was performed on day 63 after the first vaccine or placebo injection. Assay: immunoSEQ multiplex PCR; the TCRdb copy retains only in-frame clones and omits some. The profile covers about 680,000 clones, with 80% to 90% appearing a single time and about 1.5% taken by the ten largest. Source: peripheral blood, taken in a trial of Ad26.COV2.S vaccine versus placebo. These receptors came from a person between 18 and 65 years old who received the Ad26.COV2.S COVID-19 vaccine or a placebo.

The chain employs TRBV29-1 and TRBJ2-1; 9 bases are a match to TRBD2. Germline CDR1 reads SQVTM; CDR2 reads ANQGSEA. The CDR3 contains 11 residues. Losses at the gene ends were 5 bases for V and 9 bases for J; bases not matched to a gene: 2. CDR3 amino acids: CSVLAGIEQFF. The CDR3 region has the DNA TGCAGCGTTCTAGCGGGGATTGAGCAGTTCTTC.

CDR3 in DNA: TGTGCCATCAGGAGCGCCACTGGCCTTTCTGGAAACACCATATATTTT. It encodes CAIRSATGLSGNTIYF. The chain carries TRBV10-3 and TRBJ1-3; D is undetermined. The V gene's germline CDR1 is ENHRY and CDR2 SYGVKD. Trimming removed 6 bases at V and 1 base at J, with 16 bases between. The CDR3 sequence is 16 residues long.

V and J are TRBV6-1 and TRBJ2-2, with D perhaps matching TRBD1 (6 bases). The germline gives CDR1 MNHNS, CDR2 SASEGT. This CDR3 region has 17 residues. Trimming cost V 2 bases and J 2 bases, with 15 bases left between them. CDR3 coding DNA: TGTGCCAGCAGTGAAAATGGATGGACAGACAACACCGGGGAGCTGTTTTTT. This encodes CASSENGWTDNTGELFF.

The rearrangement links TRBV10-3 to TRBJ1-1; 8 bases are shared with TRBD1. The CDR3 covers 11 residues. The J segment lost 7 bases and the V segment lost 11 bases, leaving 6 bases of the junction unmatched. The germline gives CDR1 ENHRY, CDR2 SYGVKD. The CDR3 nucleotides read TGTGCCGGCGGGACAGGCATTGAAGCTTTCTTT. The encoded protein is CAGGTGIEAFF.

The CDR3, as DNA: TGTGCCAGCAGTCTGGGGATTACGAACACCGGGGAGCTGTTTTTT. This gives the protein CASSLGITNTGELFF. This rearrangement joins TRBV6-5 to TRBJ2-2; D is uncertain. CDR1 is MNHEY and CDR2 is SVGAGI in the germline V gene. CDR3 length: 15 amino acids. The V end lost 5 bases, the J end lost 0 bases, and 10 bases lay between the germline ends.

The chain employs TRBV19 and TRBJ2-3; D is unclear. Trimming cost V 3 bases and J 6 bases, with 4 bases left between them. Germline assignment: CDR1 LNHDA and CDR2 SQIVND (reference sequence). The CDR3 covers 11 residues. For the CDR3, the DNA is TGTGCCAGTAGTATGCTTGATACGCAGTATTTT. Protein product: CASSMLDTQYF.

This sequence joins TRBV6-5 and TRBJ2-2, with D perhaps TRBD2 (6 bases). Trimming removed 5 bases at V and 6 bases at J, with 13 bases between. The CDR3 has 14 amino acids. The germline V gene has CDR1 MNHEY and CDR2 SVGAGI. The CDR3 sequence is CASSPPLAPGELFF. Written as DNA, the CDR3 is TGTGCCAGCAGTCCCCCCCTAGCGCCCGGGGAGCTGTTTTTT.

V is TRBV18 and J is TRBJ2-7, with TRBD1 matching 11 bases. The CDR3 is 14 residues long. Per the germline V gene, CDR1 is KGHSH and CDR2 is LQKENI. V lost 6 bases, J lost 0 bases, and 1 base stayed unmatched. For the CDR3, the DNA is TGTGCCAGCTCCGGACAGGGGGCCTCCTACGAGCAGTACTTC. Translating it yields CASSGQGASYEQYF.

The rearrangement links TRBV6-1 to TRBJ2-2, with no clear D. The CDR3 is 14 amino acids. Trimming took off 2 bases at V and 5 bases at J, with 9 bases between the two ends. Germline V gene data show CDR1 as MNHNS and CDR2 as SASEGT. CDR3: CASSEIEGTGELFF. The CDR3 DNA reads as TGTGCCAGCAGTGAAATTGAAGGGACCGGGGAGCTGTTTTTT.

V is TRBV3-1 (or the pseudogene TRBV3-2) and J is TRBJ1-2; 9 bases are a match to TRBD1. The ends lost 6 bases at V and 7 bases at J; junction bases unmatched: 12. The CDR3 is 15 residues long. CDR1 is LGHDT and CDR2 is YNNKEL in the germline V gene (reference sequence). CDR3 in DNA: TGTGCCAGCAGTCAAAGGACAGGGGACCTATCTGGCTACACCTTC. Its translation is CASSQRTGDLSGYTF.

The V gene is TRBV4-3, the J gene TRBJ2-5; 10 bases align to TRBD1. The CDR3 spans 16 residues. Trimming took 1 base from V and 3 from J; bases not matched to a gene: 5. Germline lookup yields CDR1 LGHNA and CDR2 YSLEER. The CDR3 nucleotides are TGCGCCAGCAGCCAAGTCATAGGGACAGGGGAAGAGACCCAGTACTTC. It translates to CASSQVIGTGEETQYF.

V usage is TRBV3-1 (or the pseudogene TRBV3-2) and J usage is TRBJ2-5; 7 bases align to TRBD1. The length of the CDR3 is 14 residues. V dropped 1 base and J dropped 4; count of bases not matched to a gene: 3. Germline CDR1 reads LGHDT; CDR2 reads YNNKEL (reference sequence). CDR3 residues: CASSQVQGPETQYF. The CDR3 bases are TGTGCCAGCAGCCAAGTACAGGGGCCAGAGACCCAGTACTTC.

The chain carries TRBV7-2 and TRBJ2-7; D uncertain. Trimming stripped 5 bases from V and 0 bases from J, with 8 bases between. Germline V gives CDR1 SGHTA, CDR2 FQGNSA. The CDR3 loop spans 13 amino acids. The CDR3 DNA sequence: TGTGCCAGCAGCGAAGGGCCCTCCTACGAGCAGTACTTC. Protein: CASSEGPSYEQYF.

This clone came up a few times. The chain couples TRBV7-3 to TRBJ2-3; D gene uncertain. The CDR3 covers 14 residues. Between the trimmed V and J ends, which lost 5 bases and 4 bases, there was a span of 13 bases. Germline V gene lookup returns CDR1 SGHTA and CDR2 FQGTGA. CDR3 coding DNA: TGTGCCAGCAGCCCCGACCGGACGTCAGATACGCAGTATTTT. Translating gives CASSPDRTSDTQYF.

This clone appeared a single time. V gene TRBV20-1 combines with J gene TRBJ2-1; D gene unclear. Trimming shortened V by 2 bases and J by 7 bases, and 6 bases separated the two germline ends. This CDR3 has 11 amino acids. Germline assignment: CDR1 DFQATT and CDR2 SNEGSKA (reference sequence). In DNA, the CDR3 is TGCAGTGCTAGAAGGCCGAATGAGCAGTTCTTC. This sequence encodes CSARRPNEQFF.

This clone appeared a few times. The V and J genes are TRBV30 and TRBJ2-1, with D hard to call. V lost 0 bases and J lost 10, with 13 bases in between. Germline CDR1 is GTSNPN and CDR2 is SVGIG (reference sequence). The CDR3 is 13 residues long. DNA of the CDR3: TGTGCCTGGAGTGTAATGTTCCCCGGGGAGCAGTTCTTC. Encoded protein: CAWSVMFPGEQFF.

V usage is TRBV19 and J usage is TRBJ1-2; 9 bases align to TRBD1. Germline lookup yields CDR1 LNHDA and CDR2 SQIVND (reference sequence). The CDR3 totals 16 residues. J gave up 3 bases and V 6 bases, and 11 bases lay outside the gene matches. CDR3 sequence (DNA): TGTGCCAGTAGGCGCCCGGGGACAGGGCTCTACTATGGCTACACCTTC. Encoded protein: CASRRPGTGLYYGYTF. Supplemented by reference TRBV19 and TRBJ1-2, the full variable domain reads DGGITQSPKYLFRKEGQNVTLSCEQNLNHDAMYWYRQDPGQGLRLIYYSQIVNDFQKGDIAEGYSVSREKKESFPLTVTSAQKNPTAFYLCASRRPGTGLYYGYTFGSGTRLTVV.

The rearrangement uses TRBV9 and TRBJ2-7, with 7 bases matching TRBD2. There are 15 residues in the CDR3. With V trimmed by 0 bases and J by 6 bases, 9 bases remained unmatched. The germline gives CDR1 SGDLS, CDR2 YYNGEE. The CDR3 coding sequence is TGTGCCAGCAGCGTAGTCGGGGCGGGAGTAGGCGAGCAGTACTTC. This translates into CASSVVGAGVGEQYF.

This clone was picked up one time. The chain couples TRBV7-9 to TRBJ2-7; TRBD1 matches 7 bases. The CDR3 is 18 residues long. The V gene's germline CDR1 is SEHNR and CDR2 FQNEAQ (reference sequence). V trimming: 6 bases; J trimming: 3 bases; junction bases outside the gene matches: 20. CDR3 amino acids: CASSFGQARGGLFYEQYF. The CDR3 DNA follows: TGTGCCAGCAGTTTCGGACAGGCTAGGGGTGGACTTTTCTACGAGCAGTACTTC. The full variable domain, rest sourced from reference TRBV7-9 and TRBJ2-7, is DTGVSQNPRHKITKRGQNVTFRCDPISEHNRLYWYRQTLGQGPEFLTYFQNEAQLEKSRLLSDRFSAERPKGSFSTLEIQRTEQGDSAMYLCASSFGQARGGLFYEQYFGPGTRLTVT.

The V gene is TRBV19, the J gene TRBJ2-4; the D is unclear. With 5 bases removed from V and 9 bases from J, the gap between germline ends came to 20 bases. Germline V lookup: CDR1 LNHDA, CDR2 SQIVND (reference sequence). This CDR3 is 15 amino acids long. The CDR3 nucleotides are TGTGCCAGTAGTCCCGCTAAGGGCGAAAGTTTCATTCAGTACTTC. Translation gives CASSPAKGESFIQYF.

The J gene is TRBJ2-5, the V gene TRBV10-3; D remains ambiguous. The CDR3 spans 13 residues. CDR1 and CDR2 (germline): ENHRY, SYGVKD. V was shortened by 2 bases and J by 5 bases, with 9 bases between the two germline ends. The CDR3 DNA is TGTGCCATCAGTGAGAGGTCGAGGGAGACCCAGTACTTC. The encoded protein is CAISERSRETQYF.

V usage is TRBV2 and J usage is TRBJ2-2; D not resolved. The CDR3 totals 14 residues. V lost 8 bases to trimming and J lost 3 bases, with 13 bases between them. In germline, CDR1 is SNHLY, CDR2 FYNNEI. CDR3 sequence: CASLLDTYTGELFF. The CDR3 DNA reads TGTGCCAGCCTACTTGATACCTACACCGGGGAGCTGTTTTTT.

The chain has TRBV6-5 and TRBJ1-3, with D unclear. The V and J ends lost 4 bases and 4 bases respectively, with 8 bases between them. From germline, CDR1 is MNHEY and CDR2 SVGAGI. This CDR3 spans 13 amino acids. The CDR3 sequence is CASSSGIGNTIYF. Here the CDR3 DNA reads TGTGCCAGCAGTTCCGGGATCGGAAACACCATATATTTT.

This sequence joins TRBV3-1 (or the pseudogene TRBV3-2) and TRBJ2-5; D gene unclear. Germline V gene sequence: CDR1 LGHDT, CDR2 YNNKEL (reference sequence). The CDR3 covers 12 residues. V shed 8 bases and J shed 2 bases, with 9 bases lying between them. CDR3 sequence reads: CASGPPQETQYF. CDR3 coding DNA: TGTGCCAGCGGGCCTCCTCAAGAGACCCAGTACTTC.

This clone appeared a single time. This rearrangement joins TRBV19 to TRBJ1-5, with a weak D call TRBD1 (6 bases). Trimming left V 3 bases short and J 6 bases short, with 9 bases between. This CDR3 spans 13 amino acids. Germline-derived CDR1 and CDR2 are LNHDA and SQIVND (reference sequence). The chain's CDR3 is CASSIGGGQPQHF. Here the CDR3 DNA reads TGTGCCAGTAGTATCGGGGGCGGTCAGCCCCAGCATTTT.

This chain links TRBV28 with TRBJ2-7, with a weak D call TRBD2 (6 bases). Germline CDR1 reads MDHEN; CDR2 reads SYDVKM. This CDR3 is 15 amino acids long. V was pared by 1 base and J by 2 bases, with 12 bases between. Here the CDR3 DNA reads TGTGCCAGCAGTTTATCCGCGGGAAGAACCTACGAGCAGTACTTC. Translated, it gives CASSLSAGRTYEQYF.

This chain uses TRBV30 with TRBJ1-5; tentatively, D is TRBD1 (5 bases). The CDR3 length is 14 residues. V dropped 2 bases and J dropped 9 bases, with 17 bases sitting between them. Germline CDR1 reads GTSNPN; CDR2 reads SVGIG (reference sequence). As DNA, the CDR3 is TGTGCCTGGAGTTTTCCGACAGCCCTTTGGCCCCAGCATTTT. This translates into CAWSFPTALWPQHF.

The chain carries TRBV7-9 and TRBJ1-4; possible D gene TRBD1, 6 bases. There are 16 residues in the CDR3. V lost 4 bases and J lost 6, with 18 bases in between. Germline CDR1 reads SEHNR; CDR2 reads FQNEAQ (reference sequence). As DNA, the CDR3 is TGTGCCAGCAGCTCCCGGGGGGCAGGGTATGATGAAAAACTGTTTTTT. Amino acid sequence: CASSSRGAGYDEKLFF.

The rearrangement uses TRBV6-5 and TRBJ2-6; D remains ambiguous. Trimming pared 8 bases from V and 0 bases from J, leaving 11 bases between. Germline loops: CDR1 MNHEY, CDR2 SVGAGI. The CDR3 loop spans 15 amino acids. The CDR3 loop reads CASQGRYSGANVLTF. The CDR3 DNA follows: TGTGCCAGCCAAGGACGGTACTCTGGGGCCAACGTCCTGACTTTC.

The V call is TRBV5-5, the J call TRBJ2-5; D gene unclear. The V end was cut by 0 bases, the J end by 1 base, with 10 bases between. Germline V gives CDR1 SGHKS, CDR2 YYEKEE (reference sequence). The CDR3 totals 15 residues. Here the CDR3 DNA reads TGTGCCAGCAGCTTGGTCCCCGGAATCCAAGAGACCCAGTACTTC. It encodes CASSLVPGIQETQYF.

This sequence joins TRBV19 and TRBJ1-2; weak D call: TRBD1 (6 bases). Per the germline V gene, CDR1 is LNHDA and CDR2 is SQIVND (reference sequence). Trimming removed 4 bases from V and 8 bases from J, with 20 bases in between. This CDR3 region has 15 residues. DNA for the CDR3: TGTGCCAGTAGTAGGGACTCTGACAGGTCCCTCGGCTACACCTTC. Protein sequence: CASSRDSDRSLGYTF.